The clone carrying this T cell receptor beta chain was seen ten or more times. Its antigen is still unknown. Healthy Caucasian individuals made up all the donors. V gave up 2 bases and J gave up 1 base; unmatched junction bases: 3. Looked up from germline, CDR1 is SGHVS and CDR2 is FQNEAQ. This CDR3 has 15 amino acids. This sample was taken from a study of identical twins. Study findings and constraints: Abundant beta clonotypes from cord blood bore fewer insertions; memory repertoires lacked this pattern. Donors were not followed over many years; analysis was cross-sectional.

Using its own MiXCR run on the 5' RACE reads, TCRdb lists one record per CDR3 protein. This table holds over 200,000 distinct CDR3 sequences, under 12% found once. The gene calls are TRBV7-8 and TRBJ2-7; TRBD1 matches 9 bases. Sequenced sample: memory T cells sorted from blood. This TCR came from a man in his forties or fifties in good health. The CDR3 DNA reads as TGTGCCAGCAGCTTAATAGGGACAGGGTCCTACGAGCAGTACTTC. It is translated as CASSLIGTGSYEQYF.